The 10 T cell receptor beta chains below all came from one sample that was sequenced in a study of blood T cell repertoires in COVID-19. Repertoires were generated with immunoSEQ multiplex PCR, while TCRdb's copy carries only in-frame clones and drops some. The sample yields under 300,000 clones, 86% seen once. The sample taken for sequencing was peripheral blood. The receptors shown here come from a man older than 75 with acute or convalescent COVID-19.

The chain combines TRBV18 with TRBJ2-1; maybe TRBD1 (8 bases). Germline CDR1 reads KGHSH; CDR2 reads LQKENI. CDR3 length: 15 residues. V was clipped by 2 bases and J by 4 bases, with 12 bases between them. This CDR3 reads CASSPGQGGYNEQFF. As DNA, the CDR3 is TGTGCCAGCTCACCAGGACAGGGAGGGTACAATGAGCAGTTCTTC.

The chain carries TRBV11-3 and TRBJ2-1; 15 bases agree with TRBD2. The ends lost 5 bases at V and 10 bases at J; junction bases unmatched: 9. Germline V gene sequence: CDR1 SGHNT, CDR2 YENEEA. The CDR3 is 16 residues long. CDR3 in DNA: TGTGCCAGCAGCGGGGGCGGGACTAGCGGGAGGAGGGAGCAGTTCTTC. Amino acids: CASSGGGTSGRREQFF.

The V and J genes are TRBV7-3 and TRBJ2-1; TRBD2 aligns across 15 bases. J lost 9 bases, V lost 5 bases, and 2 bases had no gene match. This CDR3 has 14 residues. Germline V CDR1 and CDR2: SGHTA, FQGTGA. CDR3 region: CASSPGLAGGEQFF. In nucleotides, the CDR3 is TGTGCCAGCAGCCCGGGACTAGCGGGGGGTGAGCAGTTCTTC.

The chain joins TRBV5-4 to TRBJ1-5; a weak D match, TRBD1 (6 bases). The CDR3 is made up of 15 amino acids. Germline V gene sequence: CDR1 SGHNT, CDR2 YYREEE (reference sequence). V lost 5 bases and J 0 bases, leaving 12 bases between the germline ends. CDR3 sequence: CASSLDRNSNQPQHF. The DNA of the CDR3 is TGTGCCAGCAGTCTGGACAGAAATAGCAATCAGCCCCAGCATTTT.

In this sample, this clone turned up a few times. V is TRBV27 and J is TRBJ1-4; D remains unclear. Germline V gene sequence: CDR1 MNHEY, CDR2 SMNVEV (reference sequence). The V and J ends lost 0 bases and 7 bases respectively, with 9 bases between them. The length of the CDR3 is 14 residues. CDR3 in amino acids: CASSLSPGSEKLFF. CDR3 coding DNA: TGTGCCAGCAGTTTATCACCCGGTAGTGAAAAACTGTTTTTT.

The chain combines TRBV4-3 with TRBJ2-7; the match to TRBD2 covers 10 bases. CDR3 length equals 19 residues. V dropped 3 bases and J dropped 0; count of bases not matched to a gene: 14. CDR1 is LGHNA, CDR2 YSLEER, per germline. The CDR3 DNA follows: TGCGCCAGCAGCCAGCGCATAAGCGGGGCTAGCGGGAGCTCCTACGAGCAGTACTTC. Protein product: CASSQRISGASGSSYEQYF.

V gene TRBV28 combines with J gene TRBJ1-5; 7 bases are a match to TRBD1. CDR3 size: 15 residues. CDR1 MDHEN and CDR2 SYDVKM come from the germline V gene. Unmatched junction bases numbered 12, after V lost 6 bases and J lost 7 bases. CDR3 in amino acids: CASSRQGLSLQPQHF. CDR3 DNA sequence: TGTGCCAGCAGCAGACAGGGCCTTTCTCTGCAGCCCCAGCATTTT.

In this sample, this clone turned up once. The gene calls are TRBV5-1 and TRBJ2-3, with D possibly being TRBD1 (5 bases). The CDR3 is made up of 13 amino acids. Germline V gene lookup returns CDR1 SGHRS and CDR2 YFSETQ. Trimming took 5 bases from V and 5 from J, leaving 12 bases between them. CDR3 in amino acids: CASSPQGRDTQYF. CDR3 DNA: TGCGCCAGCAGTCCTCAGGGAAGAGATACGCAGTATTTT.

For the CDR3, the DNA is TGTGCCAGCAGTTCTCCTCAGGGGGCCAATTCACCCCTCCACTTT. Its translation: CASSSPQGANSPLHF. V gene TRBV28 combines with J gene TRBJ1-6; 8 bases map to TRBD1. The CDR3 extends over 15 amino acids. Germline assignment: CDR1 MDHEN and CDR2 SYDVKM. Germline trimming cut 4 bases from V and 7 bases from J; bases unmatched to any gene: 6.

The chain joins TRBV5-1 to TRBJ2-3; 8 bases fit TRBD2. V lost 0 bases, J lost 5 bases, and 5 bases stayed unmatched. CDR3 length: 15 amino acids. Germline values: CDR1 SGHRS, CDR2 YFSETQ. Here the CDR3 reads CASSLDAGGGDTQYF. DNA for the CDR3: TGCGCCAGCAGCTTGGATGCGGGAGGTGGAGATACGCAGTATTTT.